This T cell receptor (beta chain) stems from a study of blood T cell repertoires in COVID-19. In this sample, this clone turned up once. Profiling relied on immunoSEQ multiplex PCR, and the TCRdb table lists in-frame clones only, not all of them. The data hold approximately 52,000 clones, with 89% observed a single time. This receptor was obtained from a man in his fifties or sixties with active COVID-19. Material: peripheral blood.

The CDR3 loop reads CASSRKGVRNYGYTF. The CDR3 DNA is TGTGCCAGCAGCCGTAAGGGGGTCCGAAACTATGGCTACACCTTC. This chain joins TRBV6-6 and TRBJ1-2, with D possibly matching TRBD1 (6 bases). Per germline, CDR1 MNHNY and CDR2 SVGAGI (reference sequence). There are 15 residues in the CDR3. Trimming took off 6 bases at V and 2 bases at J, with 16 bases between the two ends.